The 18 T cell receptor beta chains in this list originate from one sample, sequenced in a study of CDR3 diversity in severe acne. Each CDR3 protein gets one entry after TCRdb re-called the PCR reads with MiXCR. Of fewer than 100,000 distinct CDR3 sequences listed, approximately 51% were seen once; the top ten hold about 13%. The sample comprised blood. These receptors came from a male donor in good health, without acne.

About this clonotype: This clone may be a read error of a much larger clone one base away. The chain couples TRBV2 to TRBJ2-5, with D maybe TRBD2 (5 bases). In germline, CDR1 is SNHLY, CDR2 FYNNEI. This CDR3 has 13 residues. V was cut by 6 bases and J by 4 bases, with 12 bases left in between. The CDR3 reads CASSLEGRETQYF. The CDR3 coding sequence is TGTGCCAGCAGCCTCGAGGGCCGAGAGACCCAGTACTTC.

The CDR3 DNA reads TGCAGCGGGACACAGGGTAATGAAAAACTGTTTTTT. It codes for CSGTQGNEKLFF. The rearrangement joins TRBV29-1 to TRBJ1-4; possible D gene TRBD1, 6 bases. Trimming took off 7 bases at V and 4 bases at J, with 10 bases between the two ends. Germline CDR1 is SQVTM and CDR2 is ANQGSEA. CDR3 size: 12 residues.

J is TRBJ2-1 and V is TRBV20-1; 14 bases line up with TRBD2. CDR3 size: 19 residues. The J segment lost 1 base and the V segment lost 5 bases, leaving 13 bases of the junction unmatched. Per the germline V gene, CDR1 is DFQATT and CDR2 is SNEGSKA (reference sequence). The CDR3 nucleotides read TGCAGTGCTCCGTTAGCGACTAGCGGGAGGGCCGATTCCTACAATGAGCAGTTCTTC. It is translated as CSAPLATSGRADSYNEQFF.

This clonotype occurred a few times. V is TRBV20-1 and J is TRBJ2-7, with TRBD1 matching over 8 bases. The CDR3 is made up of 14 amino acids. Trimming removed 5 bases from V and 0 bases from J; junction bases left unmatched: 6. Germline CDR1 DFQATT, CDR2 SNEGSKA (reference sequence). The CDR3 region has the DNA TGCAGTGCTTTTGGACAGGGAAACTCCTACGAGCAGTACTTC. It codes for CSAFGQGNSYEQYF.

This chain uses TRBV28 with TRBJ2-3, with 10 positions matching TRBD2. The CDR3 contains 15 residues. The V gene end was trimmed by 5 bases and the J gene end by 0 bases; junction bases not matched to a gene: 2. Germline V gene data show CDR1 as MDHEN and CDR2 as SYDVKM. The CDR3 DNA follows: TGTGCCAGCAGTCCAGCGGGGGGGAGCACAGATACGCAGTATTTT. Translated, it gives CASSPAGGSTDTQYF.

The table lists this clonotype with a few counts. The V call is TRBV20-1, the J call TRBJ1-2; no reliable D call. CDR3 size: 11 residues. Trimming took 4 bases from V and 2 from J, leaving 5 bases between them. From germline, CDR1 is DFQATT and CDR2 SNEGSKA (reference sequence). This CDR3 is CSANENYGYTF. CDR3 DNA sequence: TGCAGTGCTAATGAGAACTATGGCTACACCTTC.

The chain recombines TRBV29-1 with TRBJ2-7, with 10 bases lining up with TRBD1. From germline, CDR1 is SQVTM and CDR2 ANQGSEA. The CDR3 spans 10 residues. Trimming removed 3 bases from V and 11 bases from J; junction bases left unmatched: 1. The CDR3 sequence is CSVEGQGKYF. CDR3 DNA: TGCAGCGTTGAGGGACAGGGGAAGTACTTC.

This clonotype showed up just a few times. The chain has TRBV29-1 and TRBJ1-4; tentative D call: TRBD1 (6 bases). Germline CDR1 and CDR2: SQVTM and ANQGSEA. The ends were cut back, 6 bases at V and 8 bases at J, with 13 bases in the middle. This CDR3 region has 12 residues. In DNA form, the CDR3 reads TGCAGCGTCCCGTCGGGGGGCGAAAAACTGTTTTTT. Encoded protein: CSVPSGGEKLFF.

Note on this clonotype: A junction end diverges from the germline sequence, so it may reflect a read error. V is TRBV10-1 and J is TRBJ2-3, with 7 positions matching TRBD1. CDR3 length equals 16 residues. The germline V gene encodes CDR1 WNHNN and CDR2 SYGVQD (reference sequence). The DNA of the CDR3 is TGCGCCAGCAGTGAGTCGACAGGGTCGGTCGCAGATACGCATTATTTT. Residues: CASSESTGSVADTHYF.

In this sample, this clonotype turned up many times. One end of the junction fails to match germline, which may point to a read error. The chain joins TRBV5-1 to TRBJ1-5; TRBD1 agrees at 7 bases. Looked up from germline, CDR1 is SGHRS and CDR2 is YFSETQ. This CDR3 has 15 residues. The CDR3 sequence: CASSLGTANNQPQHF. The CDR3 DNA follows: TGTGCCAGCAGTCTGGGGACAGCAAACAATCAGCCCCAGCATTTT.

This clonotype was recorded at least ten times. V usage is TRBV3-1 and J usage is TRBJ2-3; D might be TRBD1 (7 bases). The CDR3 sequence is 16 residues long. Germline V lookup: CDR1 LGHDT, CDR2 YNNKEL (reference sequence). V shed 4 bases and J shed 2 bases, with 16 bases lying between them. CDR3 residues: CASSPDRAGFTDTQYF. The CDR3, as DNA: TGTGCCAGCAGCCCCGACAGGGCGGGGTTCACAGATACGCAGTATTTT.

On this clonotype: Because the CDR3's place on the DNA is in doubt, the DNA is left out and the CDR3 is given as listed by TCRdb. The chain has TRBV20-1 and TRBJ2-2; the table's TRBD1 call for D was not verified on the DNA. Germline V CDR1 and CDR2: DFQATT, SNEGSKA (reference sequence). The CDR3 region is 22 residues in length, termini included. The CDR3 here is CSASQGATHEQYFGPGTGELFF.

This clonotype came up many times. A much larger clone sits a single nucleotide away, making a read error possible. Here the CDR3 DNA reads TGTGCCAGCAGCTTAGGAGGGTACGAGGCCCAGTACTTC. Amino acid sequence: CASSLGGYEAQYF. The chain is built from TRBV13 and TRBJ2-5; D is unresolved. Germline CDR1 and CDR2: PRHDT and FYEKMQ (reference sequence). CDR3 size: 13 residues. Deletions cut 0 bases from V and 9 bases from J, with 11 bases between. Combining the CDR3 with reference TRBV13 and TRBJ2-5 gives the whole variable domain AAGVIQSPRHLIKEKRETATLKCYPIPRHDTVYWYQQGPGQDPQFLISFYEKMQSDKGSIPDRFSAQQFSDYHSELNMSSLELGDSALYFCASSLGGYEAQYFGPGTRLLVL.

The chain links TRBV20-1 to TRBJ2-7; D unresolved. V shed 0 bases and J shed 12 bases, with 9 bases lying between them. The CDR3 is made up of 10 amino acids. The V gene's germline CDR1 is DFQATT and CDR2 SNEGSKA (reference sequence). CDR3 in DNA: TGCAGTGCTAGAGATCAGAACAGGTACTTC. Translated: CSARDQNRYF.

This clonotype was observed at least ten times. The chain carries TRBV11-2 and TRBJ2-3, with 8 bases identical to TRBD1. Germline V CDR1 and CDR2: SGHAT, FQNNGV. Trimming took 3 bases from V and 2 from J; bases not matched to a gene: 4. CDR3 length: 15 residues. CDR3 region: CASSFRDRPTDTQYF. CDR3 in DNA: TGTGCCAGCAGCTTCCGGGACAGGCCCACAGATACGCAGTATTTT.

Points on this clonotype: This sequence may be a read error, since a much larger clone differs from it by one base. The chain couples TRBV20-1 to TRBJ1-1; 7 nucleotides line up with TRBD1. This CDR3 contains 14 residues. The germline V gene encodes CDR1 DFQATT and CDR2 SNEGSKA (reference sequence). V shed 6 bases and J 4 bases; nucleotides not matched to a gene: 11. The CDR3 loop reads CSARSPGGGTEAFF. The CDR3 DNA reads as TGCAGTGCCAGGAGCCCAGGGGGAGGCACTGAAGCTTTCTTT.

The chain carries TRBV7-2 and TRBJ1-6; a possible D gene is TRBD1 (5 bases). Trimming left V 4 bases short and J 9 bases short, with 22 bases between. The CDR3 length is 17 residues. Looked up from germline, CDR1 is SGHTA and CDR2 is FQGNSA. DNA of the CDR3: TGTGCCAGCAGCTCTAGACCCCGGGGGGGATTAGGTTCACCCCTCCACTTT. Translated, it gives CASSSRPRGGLGSPLHF.

At least ten counts were recorded for this clonotype. CDR3 amino acids: CASSTRDWEFFTDTQYF. CDR3 sequence (DNA): TGTGCCAGCAGCACCAGGGATTGGGAGTTTTTCACAGATACGCAGTATTTT. The gene calls are TRBV7-3 and TRBJ2-3; D could derive from TRBD1 or TRBD2 (5 bases each). The V end lost 5 bases, the J end lost 2 bases, and 20 bases lay between the germline ends. Looked up from germline, CDR1 is SGHTA and CDR2 is FQGTGA. The CDR3 is made up of 17 amino acids.